The text below deals with one T cell receptor (beta chain). Its antigen is as yet unknown. The source of the sample is a study of metastatic and nonmetastatic thyroid tumors. Study-wide results and limits: Benign nodules reportedly had significantly lower TCR beta diversity than malignant thyroid tumors in blood and tumor.

All patients were treatment-naive before thyroid surgery. MiXCR re-clonotyped the PCR reads for TCRdb. The sample holds more than 65,000 clones, approximately 15% seen once. Trimming took 4 bases from V and 12 from J; bases not matched to a gene: 22. The CDR3 is 18 residues long. Germline CDR1 is SGHAT and CDR2 is FQNNGV. The sequencing input was blood. This chain joins TRBV11-2 and TRBJ2-1; TRBD2 matches at 9 bases. The receptor's source is a male donor with papillary thyroid cancer or a benign thyroid nodule (not recorded which). Some clones in this sample may be carry-over from other donors' samples. As DNA, the CDR3 is TGTGCCAGCAGCTACCTCAGTTGGGGGGCTAGCGGGACCCCTGGGCAGTTCTTC. Translated, it gives CASSYLSWGASGTPGQFF.